This T cell receptor beta chain was captured by sequencing in a study of PD-1 blockade in mismatch repair-deficient tumors. General study results and limits: Tumor-resident clones, often absent from pretreatment blood, expanded after pembrolizumab and then contracted.

TCR sequencing covered three patients who responded to pembrolizumab. On this clone: The antigen is unknown.

This CDR3 comprises 13 residues. Germline V CDR1 and CDR2: MNHEY, SVGAGI. V gave up 11 bases and J gave up 0 bases, with 8 bases separating them. Sequencing used immunoSEQ multiplex PCR; TCRdb keeps in-frame clones, though not all of them. The sample holds tens of thousands of clones, about 84% seen once. The specimen was peripheral blood, collected 12 weeks after starting pembrolizumab. The rearrangement uses TRBV6-5 and TRBJ2-6; no reliable D call. This clonotype was sampled from an adult with mismatch repair-deficient cancer. CDR3 protein: CASRVSGANVLTF. The CDR3 DNA follows: TGTGCCTCGAGAGTCTCTGGGGCCAACGTCCTGACTTTC.